The 30 T cell receptor beta chains presented below share a single source sample, sequenced in a study of T cells in Graves' hyperthyroidism and ophthalmopathy. TCR beta CDR3 regions were amplified from RNA. Primed by the HTBI set, a first-round RT-PCR was run on the TCR CDR3. Each CDR3 protein is one row after TCRdb ran MiXCR on the multiplex PCR reads. The sample shows under 300,000 distinct CDR3 sequences, about 14% of them seen only once. The sample consisted of blood. All receptors derive from a woman in her twenties or thirties with Graves' hyperthyroidism that later progressed to Graves' ophthalmopathy.

This clonotype was picked up a small number of times. The chain links TRBV7-2 to TRBJ1-3, with 7 bases fitting TRBD1. This CDR3 is 15 amino acids long. V lost 4 bases, J lost 2 bases, and 5 bases stayed unmatched. CDR1 is SGHTA and CDR2 is FQGNSA in the germline V gene. The DNA of the CDR3 is TGTGCCAGCAGCTGGGACAGCCACCCTGGAAACACCATATATTTT. Residues: CASSWDSHPGNTIYF. Together with reference TRBV7-2 and TRBJ1-3, the CDR3 gives the full variable domain: GAGVSQSPSNKVTEKGKDVELRCDPISGHTALYWYRQSLGQGLEFLIYFQGNSAPDKSGLPSDRFSAERTGGSVSTLTIQRTQQEDSAVYLCASSWDSHPGNTIYFGEGSWLTVV.

This clonotype was found a few times. The rearrangement joins TRBV27 to TRBJ2-5; 8 nucleotides agree with TRBD2. J gave up 4 bases and V 6 bases, and 10 bases lay outside the gene matches. This CDR3 has 15 residues. Germline-derived CDR1 and CDR2 are MNHEY and SMNVEV (reference sequence). CDR3 protein: CASRGLGGGLETQYF. The CDR3, as DNA: TGTGCCAGCAGGGGACTAGGGGGAGGATTAGAGACCCAGTACTTC.

The V and J genes are TRBV4-1 and TRBJ2-7; 8 nucleotides match TRBD1. Trimming removed 2 bases from V and 2 bases from J; junction bases left unmatched: 8. The CDR3 has 16 amino acids. The germline CDR1 and CDR2 sequences are MGHRA and YSYEKL. The CDR3, as DNA: TGCGCCAGCAGCCAAACCAGGGGGCCCCCTGCCTACGAGCAGTACTTC. The encoded protein is CASSQTRGPPAYEQYF.

Many counts were recorded for this clonotype. The V call is TRBV6-5, the J call TRBJ2-7; TRBD2 matches 8 bases. Germline V CDR1 and CDR2: MNHEY, SVGAGI. V gave up 2 bases and J gave up 6 bases; unmatched junction bases: 9. CDR3 length: 15 amino acids. The CDR3 here is CASSYRAGVGFEQYF. The CDR3 bases are TGTGCCAGCAGTTACAGAGCGGGAGTCGGTTTCGAGCAGTACTTC.

This clonotype was picked up many times. This chain connects TRBV28 to TRBJ1-1, with TRBD1 as a possible D gene (5 bases). Trimming took off 7 bases at V and 0 bases at J, with 12 bases between the two ends. CDR1 is MDHEN and CDR2 is SYDVKM in the germline V gene. There are 14 residues in the CDR3. CDR3 region: CASKPGELNTEAFF. The CDR3 DNA follows: TGTGCCAGCAAACCGGGGGAATTGAACACTGAAGCTTTCTTT. Drawing the rest from reference TRBV28 and TRBJ1-1, the complete variable domain is DVKVTQSSRYLVKRTGEKVFLECVQDMDHENMFWYRQDPGLGLRLIYFSYDVKMKEKGDIPEGYSVSREKKERFSLILESASTNQTSMYLCASKPGELNTEAFFGQGTRLTVV.

This clonotype occurred many times. The J gene is TRBJ1-1, the V gene TRBV30, with D possibly being TRBD1 (5 bases). The CDR3 has 14 amino acids. Germline CDR1 GTSNPN, CDR2 SVGIG (reference sequence). The germline V and J ends were trimmed by 3 bases and 2 bases, with 13 bases remaining between them. The CDR3 loop is CAWSPGTLNTEAFF. CDR3 sequence (DNA): TGTGCCTGGAGCCCCGGGACGTTAAACACTGAAGCTTTCTTT.

This clonotype was detected a few times. This may stem from a read error, because a much larger clone lies one nucleotide away. The rearrangement joins TRBV28 to TRBJ2-3; a possible D gene is TRBD1 (5 bases). The germline CDR1 and CDR2 sequences are MDHEN and SYDVKM. The length of the CDR3 is 14 residues. The CDR3 region is CASTLDSGTDAQYF. The CDR3 DNA follows: TGTGCCAGCACCCTAGACAGTGGAACAGATGCGCAGTATTTT.

This clonotype occurred many times. The chain has TRBV20-1 and TRBJ2-4; 10 nucleotides line up with TRBD1. This CDR3 is built from 15 residues. Germline CDR1 is DFQATT and CDR2 is SNEGSKA (reference sequence). J lost 6 bases, V lost 2 bases, and 7 bases had no gene match. The DNA of the CDR3 is TGCAGTGCTAGAACGGGACAGGGGAACCTAAACATTCAGTACTTC. This codes for CSARTGQGNLNIQYF.

The chain combines TRBV30 with TRBJ1-5, with D hard to call. CDR1 and CDR2 (germline): GTSNPN, SVGIG (reference sequence). This CDR3 is 13 amino acids long. Between the trimmed V and J ends, which lost 6 bases and 2 bases, there was a span of 11 bases. The CDR3 DNA is TGTGCCTGCCTGCCCGGGGGCAATCAGCCCCAGCATTTT. It is translated as CACLPGGNQPQHF.

This clonotype came up a few times. The V and J genes are TRBV6-1 and TRBJ1-5, with a tentative D call TRBD1 (6 bases). V was shortened by 3 bases and J by 0 bases, with 12 bases between the two germline ends. Germline-derived CDR1 and CDR2 are MNHNS and SASEGT. CDR3 length equals 16 residues. CDR3 nucleotides: TGTGCCAGCAGTGATAGACAGGCTTATAGCAATCAGCCCCAGCATTTT. Translating it yields CASSDRQAYSNQPQHF.

This clonotype was seen ten or more times. V gene TRBV7-2 combines with J gene TRBJ1-2; 7 bases are shared with TRBD1. V shed 1 base and J 4 bases; nucleotides not matched to a gene: 3. CDR1 is SGHTA, CDR2 FQGNSA, per germline. The CDR3 is made up of 14 amino acids. The chain's CDR3 is CASSLVAGGYGYTF. CDR3 nucleotides: TGTGCCAGCAGCTTAGTCGCAGGGGGCTATGGCTACACCTTC.

This clonotype was observed a few times. This sequence joins TRBV9 and TRBJ2-1, with D perhaps TRBD2 (6 bases). V gave up 4 bases and J gave up 8 bases, with 13 bases separating them. Germline CDR1 is SGDLS and CDR2 is YYNGEE. The CDR3 runs to 13 residues. DNA of the CDR3: TGTGCCAGCAGCACGACTAGTTCCCATGAGCAGTTCTTC. Translation: CASSTTSSHEQFF.

V and J are TRBV27 and TRBJ2-1; the D gene is possibly TRBD1 (8 bases). This CDR3 has 20 residues. Germline V gene data show CDR1 as MNHEY and CDR2 as SMNVEV (reference sequence). Trimming took off 4 bases at V and 7 bases at J, with 32 bases between the two ends. The chain's CDR3 is CASSSICFSPVHRGGNEQFF. CDR3 coding DNA: TGTGCCAGCAGTTCTATATGTTTCAGCCCGGTTCACAGGGGGGGAAATGAGCAGTTCTTC.

The chain employs TRBV3-1 and TRBJ2-7; unclear D gene. V was trimmed by 6 bases and J by 0 bases, leaving 12 bases between them. Germline V lookup: CDR1 LGHDT, CDR2 YNNKEL (reference sequence). The CDR3 consists of 14 residues. The CDR3 nucleotides read TGTGCCAGCAGTCTTCAGGAGCTCTCCTACGAGCAGTACTTC. Translation gives CASSLQELSYEQYF.

The chain uses TRBV6-1 and TRBJ1-4; D call uncertain. Germline lookup yields CDR1 MNHNS and CDR2 SASEGT. Trimming took off 7 bases at V and 0 bases at J, with 6 bases between the two ends. The CDR3 extends over 13 amino acids. The CDR3 region has the DNA TGTGCCAGCACAATCCCAACTAATGAAAAACTGTTTTTT. It yields the protein CASTIPTNEKLFF.

This clonotype was counted only a few times. The chain's CDR3 is CASSPTDREGDTQYF. CDR3 nucleotides: TGTGCCAGCAGCCCCACCGACAGGGAAGGAGATACGCAGTATTTT. The J gene is TRBJ2-3, the V gene TRBV6-2 or TRBV6-3, with 7 bases fitting TRBD1. Looked up from germline, CDR1 is MNHEY and CDR2 is SVGEGT. This CDR3 spans 15 amino acids. Trimming removed 6 bases from V and 5 bases from J; junction bases left unmatched: 11.

A few counts support this clonotype. The rearrangement links TRBV14 to TRBJ1-2; D is unresolved. The CDR3 is 13 amino acids. Trimming removed 0 bases at V and 5 bases at J, with 7 bases between. Germline CDR1 and CDR2: SGHDN and FVKESK. CDR3 nucleotides: TGTGCCAGCAGCCAAGATTACGGGTATGGCTACACCTTC. Its translation is CASSQDYGYGYTF. Combining the CDR3 with reference TRBV14 and TRBJ1-2 gives the whole variable domain EAGVTQFPSHSVIEKGQTVTLRCDPISGHDNLYWYRRVMGKEIKFLLHFVKESKQDESGMPNNRFLAERTGGTYSTLKVQPAELEDSGVYFCASSQDYGYGYTFGSGTRLTVV.

This clonotype was detected many times. The chain combines TRBV7-2 with TRBJ2-1, with D possibly being TRBD2 (6 bases). V dropped 5 bases and J dropped 7 bases, with 9 bases sitting between them. From germline, CDR1 is SGHTA and CDR2 FQGNSA. The CDR3 runs to 12 residues. CDR3 nucleotide sequence: TGTGCCAGCAGCCGGGACTGGAATGAGCAGTTCTTC. Its translation: CASSRDWNEQFF.

The chain employs TRBV27 and TRBJ2-3; maybe TRBD2 (6 bases). V gave up 5 bases and J gave up 7 bases, with 13 bases separating them. This CDR3 has 13 amino acids. The germline CDR1 and CDR2 sequences are MNHEY and SMNVEV (reference sequence). CDR3 nucleotides: TGTGCCAGCAGTCCAGGGACTGTACATACGCAGTATTTT. It is translated as CASSPGTVHTQYF.

This clonotype was seen many times. The rearrangement links TRBV20-1 to TRBJ1-4; 7 bases align to TRBD1. Germline loops: CDR1 DFQATT, CDR2 SNEGSKA (reference sequence). V lost 6 bases and J lost 0; bases outside the gene matches: 4. The CDR3 is 14 residues long. CDR3 sequence: CSATGFATNEKLFF. The CDR3 DNA is TGCAGTGCGACAGGGTTTGCAACTAATGAAAAACTGTTTTTT.

This clonotype has at least ten counts. This sequence joins TRBV11-2 and TRBJ1-2; 8 nucleotides agree with TRBD1. Trimming at V came to 6 bases and at J to 7 bases, leaving 10 bases not matched to a gene. Germline V lookup: CDR1 SGHAT, CDR2 FQNNGV. There are 14 residues in the CDR3. CDR3 in DNA: TGTGCCAGCAGTCGACCCGACAGGGGTACTGGCTACACCTTC. It translates to CASSRPDRGTGYTF.

Ten or more counts support this clonotype. The genes are TRBV20-1 and TRBJ2-7, with D maybe TRBD2 (5 bases). CDR1 and CDR2 (germline): DFQATT, SNEGSKA (reference sequence). The CDR3 is 12 amino acids. Trimming shortened V by 6 bases and J by 6 bases, and 15 bases separated the two germline ends. The CDR3 protein is CSADRKTIEQYF. The CDR3 nucleotides are TGCAGTGCCGACCGGAAGACTATCGAGCAGTACTTC.

This clonotype appeared a few times. Just one base apart from a much larger clone, this may be a read error. The J gene is TRBJ1-4, the V gene TRBV6-1; no definite D call. Germline CDR1 reads MNHNS; CDR2 reads SASEGT. This CDR3 is built from 16 residues. Trimming removed 1 base at V and 5 bases at J, with 14 bases between. The CDR3 region is CASSEVGEQLNEKLFF. The CDR3 DNA follows: TGTGCCAGCAGTGAAGTTGGTGAGCAGCTCAATGAAAAACTGTTTTTT.

The rearrangement uses TRBV7-9 and TRBJ2-3; D unresolved. Germline CDR1 reads SEHNR; CDR2 reads FQNEAQ (reference sequence). V lost 6 bases to trimming and J lost 5 bases, with 9 bases between them. The CDR3 totals 12 residues. The CDR3 protein is CASSFYKDTQYF. CDR3 bases: TGTGCCAGCAGTTTTTATAAAGATACGCAGTATTTT.

V is TRBV5-1 and J is TRBJ2-3; 12 bases match TRBD1. V lost 0 bases, J lost 4 bases, and 3 bases stayed unmatched. Looked up from germline, CDR1 is SGHRS and CDR2 is YFSETQ. The CDR3 has 16 residues. The CDR3: CASSLGDRGRSDTQYF. The CDR3 DNA follows: TGCGCCAGCAGCTTGGGGGACAGGGGGCGATCAGATACGCAGTATTTT.

There are many counts of this clonotype. The rearrangement joins TRBV20-1 to TRBJ1-2; no definite D call. Looked up from germline, CDR1 is DFQATT and CDR2 is SNEGSKA (reference sequence). The ends were cut back, 2 bases at V and 4 bases at J, with 5 bases in the middle. The CDR3 is made up of 11 amino acids. In DNA form, the CDR3 reads TGCAGTGCTAGATACGGCTATGGCTACACCTTC. This encodes CSARYGYGYTF.

The J gene is TRBJ2-1, the V gene TRBV20-1; D is unclear. The germline V gene encodes CDR1 DFQATT and CDR2 SNEGSKA (reference sequence). Trimming removed 3 bases at V and 0 bases at J, with 6 bases between. The CDR3 is made up of 13 amino acids. The CDR3 DNA sequence: TGCAGTGCTAGGACCGGCTCCTACAATGAGCAGTTCTTC. Amino acids: CSARTGSYNEQFF.

In its sample, this clonotype was seen a few times. This may be a read error, as it is one base from a much larger clone. The genes are TRBV28 and TRBJ2-6, with 8 bases identical to TRBD1. The CDR3 is 17 amino acids. CDR1 and CDR2 (germline): MDHEN, SYDVKM. CDR3 DNA sequence: TGTGCCAACAGTCACCGGGACAGGCGCTCTGGGGCCAACGTCCTGACTTTC. Residues: CANSHRDRRSGANVLTF.

This clonotype has at least ten counts. The gene calls are TRBV7-9 and TRBJ2-6; TRBD1 is a possible D gene (8 bases). Germline V CDR1 and CDR2: SEHNR, FQNEAQ (reference sequence). The CDR3 is 21 amino acids. The V end lost 6 bases, the J end lost 0 bases, and 27 bases lay between the germline ends. For the CDR3, the DNA is TGTGCCAGCAGAACGGGGGGAGAGACAGGGGCCCGCTCCTCTGGGGCCAACGTCCTGACTTTC. This sequence encodes CASRTGGETGARSSGANVLTF.

At least ten counts were recorded for this clonotype. In DNA, the CDR3 is TGTGCCAGCAGCTTAGAGGAGGGCTACACCTTC. This encodes CASSLEEGYTF. The chain combines TRBV7-9 with TRBJ1-2; D not certain. Germline loops: CDR1 SEHNR, CDR2 FQNEAQ (reference sequence). V lost 1 base and J 8 bases, leaving 5 bases between the germline ends. The CDR3 has 11 amino acids.